What follows is one TCR beta chain and its context. The clone's antigen remains unknown. One base away there is no much larger clone; base qualities are not given. This sample is drawn from a study of T cell responses to AZD1222 COVID-19 vaccine (dated by TCRdb to the early 2020s). For the study in its entirety: AZD1222 recipients given second doses at about 4 weeks or at about 12 weeks were pooled, since spike-specific TCR depth and breadth were not found to differ between the two schedules. Trial participants were enrolled by age into subgroups of 18-55, 56-69 and 70-plus years, and around 150, 28 and 57 TCR-sequenced participants, respectively, were included in these subgroups. A total of over 230 trial participants underwent TCR sequencing, of whom 200 to 220 had received two doses of AZD1222 and around 26 had received two doses of the MenACWY control vaccine. Overall study results and their limits: Vaccine-associated CD4 TCRs spanned the whole spike protein, with dominant responses in regions 160-218 and 743-854. Because no day 14 peak-response samples were available, the repertoires could be characterized only after the peak T cell response. Participants were mostly white British and included more females than males, and it was suggested by the authors that clonal diversity may have been underestimated. A significant rise in spike-specific TCR breadth and depth was observed after two AZD1222 doses relative to day 0 and relative to MenACWY recipients. Conclusions about previously exposed vaccinees were limited because only six AZD1222 recipients were SARS-CoV-2 seropositive at baseline. The 56-69-year group was small, and its depth increase did not reach significance, likely because of low power. Epitopes outside the regions mutated in the B.1.351 and B.1.1.7 variants were reportedly recognized by nearly half of the unique spike-specific TCRs.

From V the trimming removes 4 bases and from J it removes 6 bases, while the gene matches leave 7 bases of the junction unaccounted for. The CDR1 and CDR2 encoded by the germline V gene are MGHRA and YSYEKL. Including cysteine and phenylalanine, the CDR3 has 15 amino acids. The retained sequence is limited to the CDR3, 45 bases, with the frame set at the first base. The CDR3 regions of human TCRbeta chains were subjected to immunosequencing. The source study handled its data this way. Repertoire TCRs were checked for matches against a reference library of SARS-CoV-2-specific TCRs that had been generated using the MIRA antigen-specificity platform. Breadth was defined as the fraction of unique TCRs that were SARS-CoV-2-associated. Depth was defined as the fraction of total T cells that were SARS-CoV-2-associated. Using the MIRA data, every spike-specific TCR was mapped to the spike region that the TCR reacted to and assigned to either a CD4 or a CD8 class. Log10-transformed breadth and depth values were compared by one-way ANOVA with Sidak's multiple comparisons tests. TCRdb re-hosts the immuneACCESS table, in-frame sequences only. Its copies lack some clones; in the studies checked, an unresolved V gene accounts for under half of them, and the cause for the rest is not known. Clone size and the V and J calls come from that table; the DNA yielded D and trimming. A total of 110,000 to 150,000 clones appear in this sample, 80% to 90% of them only once. Under 2% of the sample lies in the top ten.

Taken with the paper, the label for time point translates to: baseline before first vaccination. Samples from vaccinated people were obtained from the UK trials COV001 and COV002, which included a single-blind randomized controlled phase 2/3 trial of AZD1222 (ChAdOx1 nCoV-19) in healthy adults. Trial participant PBMC samples were collected at day 0 and day 28 after the second dose for TCRbeta chain sequencing. The chain is made from TRBV4-1 and TRBJ1-5; 9 bases in between match TRBD1. The specimen was peripheral blood, collected on day 0 of AZD1222 vaccination. The sequence was collected from an adult in good health. The CDR3 here reads CASSPYRGQVQPQHF. The DNA sequence follows: TGCGCCAGCAGCCCGTACAGGGGGCAGGTTCAGCCCCAGCATTTT.